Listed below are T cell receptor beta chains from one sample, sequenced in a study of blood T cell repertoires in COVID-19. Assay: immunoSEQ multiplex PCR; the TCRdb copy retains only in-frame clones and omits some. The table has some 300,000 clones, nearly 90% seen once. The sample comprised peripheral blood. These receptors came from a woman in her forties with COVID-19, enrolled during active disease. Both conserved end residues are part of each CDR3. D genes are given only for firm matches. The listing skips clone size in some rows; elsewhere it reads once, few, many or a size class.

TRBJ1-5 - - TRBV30 TGTGCCTGGAGTTCCTCAGGGGTGTCGCGCAATCAGCCCCAGCATTTT CAWSSSGVSRNQPQHF
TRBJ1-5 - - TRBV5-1 TGCGCCAGCAGCTCCGGGCAGGGGTTAGATCCGCCCCAGCATTTT CASSSGQGLDPPQHF
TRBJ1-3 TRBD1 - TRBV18 TGTGCCAGCTCACCGGTACGACAGGGGGCCTCTAGCTCTGGAAACACCATATATTTT CASSPVRQGASSSGNTIYF
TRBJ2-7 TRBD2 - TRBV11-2 TGTGCCAGCAGCAAAAGGACTAGCGGGAGATCCTACGAGCAGTACTTC CASSKRTSGRSYEQYF
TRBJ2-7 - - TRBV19 TGTGCCAGTAGTGTCCCGGGGTCCTACGAGCAGTACTTC CASSVPGSYEQYF
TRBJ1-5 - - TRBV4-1 TGCGCCAGCAGCCAAGCGGGAATACAGGGCATAGATCAGCCCCAGCATTTT CASSQAGIQGIDQPQHF
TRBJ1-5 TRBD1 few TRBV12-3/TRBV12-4 TGTGCCAGCAGTGGGACAGGCAATCAGCCCCAGCATTTT CASSGTGNQPQHF
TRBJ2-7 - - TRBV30 TGTGCCTGGGGTGGGGTACAGGCCGTCGAGCAGTACTTC CAWGGVQAVEQYF
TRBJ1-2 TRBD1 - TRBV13 TGTGCCAGCAGCGTACAGGGGAGCTATGGCTACACCTTC CASSVQGSYGYTF
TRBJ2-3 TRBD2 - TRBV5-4 TGTGCCAGCAGCTTGGAGAGCGGGAGAAGCGCAGATACGCAGTATTTT CASSLESGRSADTQYF
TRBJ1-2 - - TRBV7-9 TGTGCCAGCAGATTTAACCGGGGGGAGGGCTACACCTTC CASRFNRGEGYTF
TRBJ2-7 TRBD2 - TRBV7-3 TGTGCCAGCAGCCGGAAGGGTATAGCGGGATCTTCCTACGAGCAGTACTTC CASSRKGIAGSSYEQYF
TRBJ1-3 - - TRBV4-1 TGCGCCAGCAGCAAGGGGGAATTCTCTGGAAACACCATATATTTT CASSKGEFSGNTIYF
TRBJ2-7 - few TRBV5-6 TGTGCCAGCAGCCCGCTTAAAGGTTGGGGCAGGGCAGACGAGCAGTACTTC CASSPLKGWGRADEQYF
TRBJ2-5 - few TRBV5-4 TGTGCCAGCAGCTCGGGAGTAGCCTCCGAGACCCAGTACTTC CASSSGVASETQYF
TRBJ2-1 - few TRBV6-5 TGTGCCAGCAAAATGAGGGTCTACAATGAGCAGTTCTTC CASKMRVYNEQFF
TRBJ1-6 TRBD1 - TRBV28 TGTGCCAGCAGTTCAGACGGACAGGGGGCGAATTCACCCCTCCACTTT CASSSDGQGANSPLHF
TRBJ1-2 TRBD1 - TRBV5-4 TGTGCCAGCAGCTTAGGGACAGCTAACTATGGCTACACCTTC CASSLGTANYGYTF
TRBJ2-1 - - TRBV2 TGTGCCAGCAGTGTTACCAGGGGCCTTATCGAAGAGCAGTTCTTC CASSVTRGLIEEQFF
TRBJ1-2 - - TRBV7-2 TGTGCCAGCAGCTTTGGGGGGGCAGCGGGTGGCTACACCTTC CASSFGGAAGGYTF
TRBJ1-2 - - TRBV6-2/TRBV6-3 TGTGCCAGCAGTTACTCGCAGATCTATGGCTACACCTTC CASSYSQIYGYTF
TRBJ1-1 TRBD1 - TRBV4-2 TGTGCCAGCAGCCAAGCCACGTCGGGACAGCTGAACACTGAAGCTTTCTTT CASSQATSGQLNTEAFF
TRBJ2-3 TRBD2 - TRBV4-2 TGTGCCAGCAGCCACGGGACTAGCGAAGCAGATACGCAGTATTTT CASSHGTSEADTQYF
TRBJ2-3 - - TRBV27 TGTGCCAGCAGTTTATCGGCGGGCCTGAACACAGATACGCAGTATTTT CASSLSAGLNTDTQYF
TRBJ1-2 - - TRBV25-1 TGTGCCAGCAGTGCCAGGGGAACGGACTATGGCTACACCTTC CASSARGTDYGYTF
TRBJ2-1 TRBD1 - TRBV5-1 TGCGCCAGCAGCTGGGACAGGGCATCCTTGGGCGAGCAGTTCTTC CASSWDRASLGEQFF
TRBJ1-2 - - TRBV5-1 TGCGCCAGCAGTCAGACTTGGGGCGGCTGGCAAGAGGGCTACACCTTC CASSQTWGGWQEGYTF
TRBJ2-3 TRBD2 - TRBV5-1 TGCGCCAGCAGCTTGGCCCGACTAGCGGGGACCAGAAACACAGATACGCAGTATTTT CASSLARLAGTRNTDTQYF
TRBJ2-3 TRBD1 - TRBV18 TGTGCCAGCTCACCCTTGACAGGGGGCGCAGATACGCAGTATTTT CASSPLTGGADTQYF
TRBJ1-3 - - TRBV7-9 TGTGCCAGCAGCTTATATCAGGCGGGAAACACCATATATTTT CASSLYQAGNTIYF
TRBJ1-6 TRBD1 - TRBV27 TGTGCCAGCAGTCTCCGGGACAGGCGTCCCCTCCACTTT CASSLRDRRPLHF
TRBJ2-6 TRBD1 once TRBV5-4 TGTGCCAGCAGCTTGGGGGGGACAGCTTTCTCTGGGGCCAACGTCCTGACTTTC CASSLGGTAFSGANVLTF
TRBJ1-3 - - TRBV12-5 TGTGCTAGTGGCGGAGCCGGAAACACCATATATTTT CASGGAGNTIYF
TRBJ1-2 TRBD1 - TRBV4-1 TGCGCCAGCAGCCAGACCATCCAGGGGGCTAACTATGGCTACACCTTC CASSQTIQGANYGYTF
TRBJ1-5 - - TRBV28 TGTGCCAGCAGTTTAGTACAGAGAAATCAGCCCCAGCATTTT CASSLVQRNQPQHF
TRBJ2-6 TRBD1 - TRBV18 TGTGCCAGCTCACCTGAAGACAGGGGGCCTGGGGCCAACGTCCTGACTTTC CASSPEDRGPGANVLTF
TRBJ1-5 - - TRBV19 TGTGCCAGTAGTATTAGGGGGAACACGCTCTCGGGGCAGCCCCAGCATTTT CASSIRGNTLSGQPQHF
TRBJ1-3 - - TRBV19 TGTGCCAGTACCATGGGCAGGGACAGAAACACCATATATTTT CASTMGRDRNTIYF
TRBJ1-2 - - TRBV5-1 TGCGCCAGCAGCTTGGGGCAGGGGAATTATGGCTACACCTTC CASSLGQGNYGYTF
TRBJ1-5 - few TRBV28 TGTGCCAGCAGTTTATTTCCCGACAGTCAGCCCCAGCATTTT CASSLFPDSQPQHF
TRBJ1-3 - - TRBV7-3 TGTGCCAGCTCCCCCGGGGGAAACACCATATATTTT CASSPGGNTIYF
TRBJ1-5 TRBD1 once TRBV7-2 TGTGCCAGCAGTGGCTTCGGGACAGGGGACCATCAGCCCCAGCATTTT CASSGFGTGDHQPQHF
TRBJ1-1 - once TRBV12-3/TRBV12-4 TGTTCCCGGGCAGGGATTGGCACTGAAGCTTTCTTT CSRAGIGTEAFF
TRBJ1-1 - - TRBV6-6 TGTGCCAGCAGTTACACCGACAGGAACACTGAAGCTTTCTTT CASSYTDRNTEAFF
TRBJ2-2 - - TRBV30 TGTGCCTGGACCTACGGGAGCTTAACCGGGGAGCTGTTTTTT CAWTYGSLTGELFF
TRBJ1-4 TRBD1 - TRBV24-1 TGTGCCACCAGTGAGGGGGACAGCCTTGCTGAAAAACTGTTTTTT CATSEGDSLAEKLFF
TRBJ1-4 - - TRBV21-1 TGTGCCAGCAGCAAAGCCGCGGTTCGGCCTGCAACTAATGAAAAACTGTTTTTT CASSKAAVRPATNEKLFF
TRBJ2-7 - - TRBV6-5 TGTGCCAGCACCATTCTAGGACAGCCTAGCTACGAGCAGTACTTC CASTILGQPSYEQYF
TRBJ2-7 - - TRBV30 TGTGCCTGGAGTGGTCGTTACCCACAGATTACCTACGAGCAGTACTTC CAWSGRYPQITYEQYF
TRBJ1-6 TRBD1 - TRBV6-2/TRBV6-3 TGTGCCAGCAGTTATCCGCGGGACAGCTATAATTCACCCCTCCACTTT CASSYPRDSYNSPLHF
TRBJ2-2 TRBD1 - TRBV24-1 TGTGCCACCAGTGATTCCCGGACAGGGACCGGGGAGCTGTTTTTT CATSDSRTGTGELFF
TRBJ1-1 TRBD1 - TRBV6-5 TGTGCCAGCTTACGTGGGACAGCGAACACTGAAGCTTTCTTT CASLRGTANTEAFF
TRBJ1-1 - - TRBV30 TGTGCCTGGAGTGTACGACAGAACACTGAAGCTTTCTTT CAWSVRQNTEAFF
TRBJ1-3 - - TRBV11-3 TGTGCCAGCAGCCCCGAGGGAAACACCATATATTTT CASSPEGNTIYF
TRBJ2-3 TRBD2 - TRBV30 TGTGCCTGGAGCGCCGGGGGCGGGAGGCCTGCGGTTTATACGCAGTATTTT CAWSAGGGRPAVYTQYF